The 28 T cell receptor beta chains in this list originate from one sample, sequenced in a study of shared clonotypes between healthy human individuals. Positively selected for CCR7, the CD45RO-negative cells used as naive CD8 cells excluded terminally differentiated effector memory CD45RA+ cells. Produced via immunoSEQ multiplex PCR; TCRdb's table is partial and in-frame only. This sample has about 2 million clones; about 95% occur once, and the top ten carry 0.9% to 1.5%. Material for sequencing was naive CD8+ T cells sorted from blood. Receptor source: a man aged 18 to 29 in good health.

This clone was seen once. The chain joins TRBV27 to TRBJ1-5; D might be TRBD1 (6 bases). Germline V CDR1 and CDR2: MNHEY, SMNVEV (reference sequence). Trimming removed 5 bases at V and 7 bases at J, with 18 bases between. The CDR3 runs to 15 residues. The CDR3 reads CASSTLGGARQPQHF. CDR3 nucleotide sequence: TGTGCCAGCAGTACCCTCGGGGGGGCGAGGCAGCCCCAGCATTTT.

The rearrangement links TRBV5-6 to TRBJ2-1; D call uncertain. CDR1 and CDR2 from the germline V gene are SGHDT and YYEEEE. The CDR3 has 13 amino acids. V was shortened by 3 bases and J by 6 bases, with 10 bases between the two germline ends. The CDR3: CASSWSDPNEQFF. CDR3 nucleotides: TGTGCCAGCAGCTGGAGTGACCCCAATGAGCAGTTCTTC.

The V call is TRBV27, the J call TRBJ1-4, with 8 bases matching TRBD1. Unmatched junction bases numbered 11, after V lost 3 bases and J lost 8 bases. CDR1 and CDR2 (germline): MNHEY, SMNVEV (reference sequence). This CDR3 contains 16 residues. CDR3 coding DNA: TGTGCCAGCAGTTTCCAAGGACAGGGACAGGAAGAAAAACTGTTTTTT. The encoded protein is CASSFQGQGQEEKLFF.

The gene calls are TRBV11-2 and TRBJ2-7; a possible D gene is TRBD1 (5 bases). Germline V gives CDR1 SGHAT, CDR2 FQNNGV. The CDR3 has 14 amino acids. Trimming took off 2 bases at V and 1 base at J, with 9 bases between the two ends. In DNA, the CDR3 is TGTGCCAGCAGCTTAACCAGGGAATCCTACGAGCAGTACTTC. This sequence encodes CASSLTRESYEQYF.

The chain recombines TRBV7-9 with TRBJ1-4; 9 positions match TRBD1. CDR3 length: 16 amino acids. The V gene's germline CDR1 is SEHNR and CDR2 FQNEAQ (reference sequence). The V segment lost 5 bases and the J segment 2 bases; nucleotides outside the gene matches: 6. The CDR3 spells CASSPRQGETNEKLFF. The DNA of the CDR3 is TGTGCCAGCAGCCCCCGACAGGGGGAGACTAATGAAAAACTGTTTTTT. Full variable domain (remainder filled in from reference TRBV7-9 and TRBJ1-4): DTGVSQNPRHKITKRGQNVTFRCDPISEHNRLYWYRQTLGQGPEFLTYFQNEAQLEKSRLLSDRFSAERPKGSFSTLEIQRTEQGDSAMYLCASSPRQGETNEKLFFGSGTQLSVL.

The J gene is TRBJ1-1, the V gene TRBV14, with 7 bases aligning to TRBD1. Germline-derived CDR1 and CDR2 are SGHDN and FVKESK. V shed 0 bases, J shed 11 bases, and the junction held 12 bases outside the gene matches. This CDR3 has 15 amino acids. The CDR3 region is CASSQDLGTTQGAFF. CDR3 DNA: TGTGCCAGCAGCCAAGATCTTGGGACAACACAGGGGGCTTTCTTT.

The chain employs TRBV9 and TRBJ2-7, with 14 bases that match TRBD2. This CDR3 has 16 residues. CDR1 and CDR2 (germline): SGDLS, YYNGEE. J gave up 5 bases and V 4 bases, and 8 bases lay outside the gene matches. The CDR3 nucleotides are TGTGCCAGCAGCACCACCGGGACTAGCGGGAGCCACGAGCAGTACTTC. It encodes CASSTTGTSGSHEQYF.

The rearrangement uses TRBV4-1 and TRBJ2-7; possible D gene TRBD1, 5 bases. Trimming took 4 bases from V and 0 from J, leaving 13 bases between them. The CDR3 sequence is 15 residues long. Germline CDR1 and CDR2: MGHRA and YSYEKL. In DNA form, the CDR3 reads TGCGCCAGCAGCCTAGGTGGGGCTACCTCCTACGAGCAGTACTTC. This encodes CASSLGGATSYEQYF.

The rearrangement joins TRBV27 to TRBJ2-5; 7 bases are shared with TRBD1. The junction had 8 bases not matched to a gene; V was cut back by 2 bases and J by 5 bases. CDR1 and CDR2 (germline): MNHEY, SMNVEV (reference sequence). The CDR3 sequence is 15 residues long. The CDR3 nucleotides are TGTGCCAGCAGTTTACTAGGGGGCTCGGGTGAGACCCAGTACTTC. Translating gives CASSLLGGSGETQYF.

The V and J genes are TRBV27 and TRBJ1-2; D is ambiguous. Trimming shortened V by 4 bases and J by 4 bases, and 7 bases separated the two germline ends. CDR3 length: 12 amino acids. CDR1 MNHEY and CDR2 SMNVEV come from the germline V gene (reference sequence). In DNA form, the CDR3 reads TGTGCCAGCAGTTCCATGGGCTATGGCTACACCTTC. Translated: CASSSMGYGYTF.

This chain uses TRBV29-1 with TRBJ1-2; 7 positions agree with TRBD1. V shed 8 bases and J 5 bases; nucleotides not matched to a gene: 8. This CDR3 has 12 amino acids. Per germline, CDR1 SQVTM and CDR2 ANQGSEA. CDR3 in amino acids: CSSLGQDYGYTF. The CDR3 DNA sequence: TGCAGCTCTCTTGGACAGGATTATGGCTACACCTTC.

DNA for the CDR3: TGCGCCAGCAGCCAAGATCCAGGGGGAAACGAGCAGTACTTC. Its translation is CASSQDPGGNEQYF. J is TRBJ2-7 and V is TRBV4-1, with TRBD1 matching over 7 bases. The CDR3 contains 14 residues. The J segment lost 5 bases and the V segment lost 0 bases, leaving 4 bases of the junction unmatched. Germline CDR1 MGHRA, CDR2 YSYEKL.

The chain joins TRBV4-1 to TRBJ2-1, with D possibly called TRBD1 or TRBD2 (5 bases each). CDR3 length: 17 amino acids. The germline V and J ends were trimmed by 0 bases and 2 bases, with 14 bases remaining between them. Germline CDR1 reads MGHRA; CDR2 reads YSYEKL. The CDR3 sequence: CASSQDDYRTTYNEQFF. In DNA form, the CDR3 reads TGCGCCAGCAGCCAAGATGACTACCGGACAACCTACAATGAGCAGTTCTTC.

This chain joins TRBV7-6 and TRBJ2-3; D may correspond to TRBD1 or TRBD2 (5 bases each). Trimming stripped 5 bases from V and 4 bases from J, with 19 bases between. CDR1 is SGHVS, CDR2 FNYEAQ, per germline. The CDR3 sequence is 16 residues long. CDR3 sequence reads: CASSLSPTGGPDTQYF. The CDR3, as DNA: TGTGCCAGCAGCCTCTCCCCCACAGGAGGACCAGATACGCAGTATTTT.

The rearrangement uses TRBV7-9 and TRBJ2-6; D is ambiguous. Germline loops: CDR1 SEHNR, CDR2 FQNEAQ (reference sequence). Deletions cut 4 bases from V and 3 bases from J, with 19 bases between. This CDR3 spans 18 amino acids. The CDR3 DNA sequence: TGTGCCAGCAGCTGGGCGCGGATAGATTTCTTTGGGGCCAACGTCCTGACTTTC. Amino acid sequence: CASSWARIDFFGANVLTF.

This CDR3 reads CASSLDQDGYGYTF. Here the CDR3 DNA reads TGTGCCAGCAGCTTAGATCAGGATGGCTATGGCTACACCTTC. The genes are TRBV5-6 and TRBJ1-2; D ambiguous. V gave up 2 bases and J gave up 4 bases, with 12 bases separating them. The CDR3 is made up of 14 amino acids. Germline lookup yields CDR1 SGHDT and CDR2 YYEEEE.

The CDR3 nucleotides are TGCGCCAGCAGCCAAGAGGACAGGGAGGCTCCATCCTACGAGCAGTACTTC. Translation: CASSQEDREAPSYEQYF. The chain couples TRBV4-1 to TRBJ2-7; 8 nucleotides line up with TRBD1. V gave up 0 bases and J gave up 1 base; unmatched junction bases: 8. The length of the CDR3 is 17 residues. Per the germline V gene, CDR1 is MGHRA and CDR2 is YSYEKL.

The chain couples TRBV27 to TRBJ2-5, with D hard to call. The V gene lost 2 bases and the J gene lost 1 base, with 20 bases spanning the gap. The CDR3 contains 18 residues. CDR1 and CDR2 from the germline V gene are MNHEY and SMNVEV (reference sequence). CDR3 amino acids: CASSLRPPSWEVQETQYF. The DNA of the CDR3 is TGTGCCAGCAGTTTACGCCCACCTTCTTGGGAAGTCCAAGAGACCCAGTACTTC.

This clone was recorded only once. The chain combines TRBV19 with TRBJ1-1; maybe TRBD1 (5 bases). V shed 7 bases and J shed 5 bases, with 20 bases lying between them. CDR3 length equals 15 residues. Looked up from germline, CDR1 is LNHDA and CDR2 is SQIVND (reference sequence). CDR3 loop: CASTLQVGGETEAFF. The CDR3 coding sequence is TGTGCCAGTACCCTTCAGGTGGGGGGGGAGACTGAAGCTTTCTTT.

The gene calls are TRBV7-9 and TRBJ1-1; D is ambiguous. The V gene's germline CDR1 is SEHNR and CDR2 FQNEAQ (reference sequence). This CDR3 has 11 residues. V lost 0 bases to trimming and J lost 7 bases, with 3 bases between them. CDR3 amino acids: CASSLAYEAFF. The CDR3, as DNA: TGTGCCAGCAGCTTAGCGTATGAAGCTTTCTTT.

The chain links TRBV30 to TRBJ2-3, with D unclear. CDR1 is GTSNPN, CDR2 SVGIG, per germline (reference sequence). There are 12 residues in the CDR3. The V end lost 1 base, the J end lost 4 bases, and 6 bases lay between the germline ends. CDR3 residues: CAWSAPPDTQYF. The CDR3 DNA follows: TGTGCCTGGAGTGCCCCGCCAGATACGCAGTATTTT. The whole variable domain, remainder taken from reference TRBV30 and TRBJ2-3, is SQTIHQWPATLVQPVGSPLSLECTVEGTSNPNLYWYRQAAGRGLQLLFYSVGIGQISSEVPQNLSASRPQDRQFILSSKKLLLSDSGFYLCAWSAPPDTQYFGPGTRLTVL.

This chain joins TRBV10-2 and TRBJ2-1; no clear D gene. CDR1 is WSHSY, CDR2 SAAADI, per germline. V was pared by 4 bases and J by 4 bases, with 8 bases between. The CDR3 has 13 amino acids. CDR3 sequence: CASSGTFYNEQFF. The DNA for the CDR3 is TGCGCCAGCAGTGGAACTTTTTACAATGAGCAGTTCTTC.

The DNA for the CDR3 is TGTGCCAGCAGTGAGTGGATCCAGGGGGGGGAGACCCAGTACTTC. This translates into CASSEWIQGGETQYF. The chain uses TRBV2 and TRBJ2-5; the D call may be TRBD1 or TRBD2 (7 bases each). The V end was cut by 3 bases, the J end by 5 bases, with 16 bases between. Per the germline V gene, CDR1 is SNHLY and CDR2 is FYNNEI. The CDR3 consists of 15 residues.

V and J are TRBV14 and TRBJ2-7; maybe TRBD2 (5 bases). Trimming removed 4 bases from V and 4 bases from J, with 11 bases in between. Germline V gene data show CDR1 as SGHDN and CDR2 as FVKESK. The CDR3 is made up of 13 amino acids. The CDR3 bases are TGTGCCAGCAGCCCTCCTAGCAGATACGAGCAGTACTTC. It is translated as CASSPPSRYEQYF. The complete variable domain, with remaining parts taken from reference TRBV14 and TRBJ2-7, reads EAGVTQFPSHSVIEKGQTVTLRCDPISGHDNLYWYRRVMGKEIKFLLHFVKESKQDESGMPNNRFLAERTGGTYSTLKVQPAELEDSGVYFCASSPPSRYEQYFGPGTRLTVT.

The rearrangement uses TRBV5-4 and TRBJ2-1; no clear D. Germline lookup yields CDR1 SGHNT and CDR2 YYREEE (reference sequence). Trimming cost V 1 base and J 2 bases, with 10 bases left between them. This CDR3 has 15 amino acids. CDR3 nucleotides: TGTGCCAGCAGCTTGCTGGGCCCCACCTACAATGAGCAGTTCTTC. Translating gives CASSLLGPTYNEQFF. The variable domain in full, with the rest retrieved from reference TRBV5-4 and TRBJ2-1, is ETGVTQSPTHLIKTRGQQVTLRCSSQSGHNTVSWYQQALGQGPQFIFQYYREEENGRGNFPPRFSGLQFPNYSSELNVNALELDDSALYLCASSLLGPTYNEQFFGPGTRLTVL.

The chain combines TRBV15 with TRBJ1-5, with D perhaps TRBD1 (5 bases). This CDR3 comprises 13 residues. V was shortened by 9 bases and J by 2 bases, with 11 bases between the two germline ends. CDR1 is LNHNV and CDR2 is YYDKDF in the germline V gene (reference sequence). The CDR3 here is CATGLQGNQPQHF. The CDR3 DNA follows: TGTGCCACTGGTTTACAGGGCAATCAGCCCCAGCATTTT.

The chain joins TRBV2 to TRBJ1-2, with 8 positions matching TRBD1. This CDR3 is built from 15 residues. V shed 7 bases, J shed 6 bases, and the junction held 13 bases outside the gene matches. In germline, CDR1 is SNHLY, CDR2 FYNNEI. The DNA of the CDR3 is TGTGCCAGCACCGAACGGGCAGGGGGCAGGAATGGCTACACCTTC. This sequence encodes CASTERAGGRNGYTF.

The genes are TRBV5-4 and TRBJ2-7, with a weak D call TRBD1 (5 bases). This CDR3 has 14 amino acids. V dropped 4 bases and J dropped 2 bases, with 13 bases sitting between them. The germline V gene has CDR1 SGHNT and CDR2 YYREEE (reference sequence). CDR3 protein: CASSPWGRPYEQYF. CDR3 in DNA: TGTGCCAGCAGCCCGTGGGGCAGGCCCTACGAGCAGTACTTC.